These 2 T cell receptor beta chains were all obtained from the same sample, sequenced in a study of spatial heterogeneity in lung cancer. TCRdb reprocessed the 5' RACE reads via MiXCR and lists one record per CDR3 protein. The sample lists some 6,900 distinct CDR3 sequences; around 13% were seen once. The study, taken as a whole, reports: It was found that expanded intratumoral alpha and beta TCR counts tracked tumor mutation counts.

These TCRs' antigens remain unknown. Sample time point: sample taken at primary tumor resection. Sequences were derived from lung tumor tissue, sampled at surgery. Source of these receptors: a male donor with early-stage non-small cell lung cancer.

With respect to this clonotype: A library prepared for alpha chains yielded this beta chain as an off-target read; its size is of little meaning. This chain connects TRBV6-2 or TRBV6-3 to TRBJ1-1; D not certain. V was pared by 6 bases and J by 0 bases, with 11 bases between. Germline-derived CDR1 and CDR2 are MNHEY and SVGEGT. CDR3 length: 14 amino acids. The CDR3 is CASRLDGLNTEAFF. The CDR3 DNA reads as TGTGCCAGCAGGCTGGACGGCCTGAACACTGAAGCTTTCTTT.

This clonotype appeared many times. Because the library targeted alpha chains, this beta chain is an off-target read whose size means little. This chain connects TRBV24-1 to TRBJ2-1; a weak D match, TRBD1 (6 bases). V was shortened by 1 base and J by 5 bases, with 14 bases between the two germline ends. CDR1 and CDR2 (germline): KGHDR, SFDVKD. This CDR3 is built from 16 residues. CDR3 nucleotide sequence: TGTGCCACCAGTGATTTCGTGGGGGCGCATCACAATGAGCAGTTCTTC. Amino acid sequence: CATSDFVGAHHNEQFF.